One and the same sample provided the 23 T cell receptor beta chains below, sequenced in a study of blood T cell repertoires in COVID-19. Using immunoSEQ multiplex PCR, the repertoire was profiled, and TCRdb retains in-frame clones only, with some absent. The table lists about 240,000 clones, approximately 83% of them singletons. Specimen: PBMCs or T cells enriched from blood (not recorded which). The receptors derive from a woman in her forties with acute COVID-19.

The chain employs TRBV24-1 and TRBJ2-1, with TRBD2 matching over 10 bases. The junction had 4 bases not matched to a gene; V was cut back by 4 bases and J by 5 bases. This CDR3 is 15 amino acids long. Germline CDR1 KGHDR, CDR2 SFDVKD. The CDR3 DNA reads as TGTGCCACCAGTGACCCTCTAGCGGGGGACAATGAGCAGTTCTTC. This gives the protein CATSDPLAGDNEQFF.

This rearrangement joins TRBV18 to TRBJ1-3; 8 bases agree with TRBD1. The length of the CDR3 is 15 residues. Germline CDR1 KGHSH, CDR2 LQKENI. With V trimmed by 3 bases and J by 3 bases, 4 bases remained unmatched. The CDR3 protein is CASSPLDRVGNTIYF. In DNA, the CDR3 is TGTGCCAGCTCACCCTTGGACAGGGTTGGAAACACCATATATTTT.

The chain combines TRBV11-3 with TRBJ2-3, with D possibly matching TRBD2 (5 bases). Germline V gene lookup returns CDR1 SGHNT and CDR2 YENEEA. The V and J ends lost 0 bases and 0 bases respectively, with 7 bases between them. The CDR3 is 15 amino acids. CDR3 sequence reads: CASSLEGGSTDTQYF. CDR3 DNA: TGTGCCAGCAGCTTAGAGGGCGGGAGCACAGATACGCAGTATTTT.

The chain's CDR3 is CASNIRDRALYEQYF. The CDR3 DNA reads as TGTGCCAGCAATATACGGGACAGGGCGTTGTACGAGCAGTACTTC. The V call is TRBV27, the J call TRBJ2-7, with 9 bases identical to TRBD1. The CDR3 is 15 residues long. Germline V gene lookup returns CDR1 MNHEY and CDR2 SMNVEV (reference sequence). The V segment lost 7 bases and the J segment 4 bases; nucleotides outside the gene matches: 11.

The V and J genes are TRBV10-2 and TRBJ2-7; 7 nucleotides match TRBD2. This CDR3 region has 15 residues. The germline gives CDR1 WSHSY, CDR2 SAAADI. Losses at the gene ends were 4 bases for V and 1 base for J; bases not matched to a gene: 7. CDR3 region: CASSVSRELSYEQYF. The CDR3, as DNA: TGCGCCAGCAGTGTGTCGCGGGAGTTATCCTACGAGCAGTACTTC.

A few counts support this clone. V gene TRBV3-1 (or the pseudogene TRBV3-2) combines with J gene TRBJ2-1, with TRBD1 matching 10 bases. The length of the CDR3 is 14 residues. CDR1 is LGHDT, CDR2 YNNKEL, per germline (reference sequence). V was clipped by 4 bases and J by 7 bases; unmatched bases: 4. The CDR3 region is CASSPDRGQNEQFF. In nucleotides, the CDR3 is TGTGCCAGCAGCCCCGACAGGGGGCAAAATGAGCAGTTCTTC.

The genes are TRBV4-1 and TRBJ2-3; D gene uncertain. V dropped 1 base and J dropped 2 bases, with 4 bases sitting between them. Germline values: CDR1 MGHRA, CDR2 YSYEKL. This CDR3 region has 13 residues. The CDR3 here is CASSQAYTDTQYF. CDR3 coding DNA: TGCGCCAGCAGCCAAGCCTACACAGATACGCAGTATTTT.

The CDR3 spells CASSLRGRGYEQYF. CDR3 in DNA: TGTGCCAGCAGCCTAAGGGGGCGAGGATACGAGCAGTACTTC. The chain combines TRBV7-2 with TRBJ2-7, with 7 positions matching TRBD1. J was trimmed by 4 bases and V by 5 bases; bases with no gene match: 8. The CDR3 is made up of 14 amino acids. Germline CDR1 is SGHTA and CDR2 is FQGNSA.

The chain uses TRBV5-4 and TRBJ2-2, with D tentatively TRBD1 (5 bases). CDR3 length: 16 amino acids. CDR1 SGHNT and CDR2 YYREEE come from the germline V gene (reference sequence). The V and J ends lost 4 bases and 2 bases respectively, with 15 bases between them. The CDR3 protein is CASSQRTGTNTGELFF. Here the CDR3 DNA reads TGTGCCAGCAGCCAAAGAACAGGAACTAACACCGGGGAGCTGTTTTTT. The complete variable domain, with remaining parts taken from reference TRBV5-4 and TRBJ2-2, reads ETGVTQSPTHLIKTRGQQVTLRCSSQSGHNTVSWYQQALGQGPQFIFQYYREEENGRGNFPPRFSGLQFPNYSSELNVNALELDDSALYLCASSQRTGTNTGELFFGEGSRLTVL.

This chain uses TRBV19 with TRBJ1-2; possibly TRBD1 for D (6 bases). The V gene's germline CDR1 is LNHDA and CDR2 SQIVND (reference sequence). The CDR3 extends over 12 amino acids. Trimming left V 6 bases short and J 4 bases short, with 9 bases between. CDR3 region: CASRGQLYGYTF. DNA of the CDR3: TGTGCCAGTAGAGGACAGCTCTATGGCTACACCTTC.

The chain links TRBV7-9 to TRBJ2-7; D call uncertain. Germline loops: CDR1 SEHNR, CDR2 FQNEAQ (reference sequence). This CDR3 has 11 amino acids. Between the trimmed V and J ends, which lost 2 bases and 5 bases, there was a span of 4 bases. The DNA for the CDR3 is TGTGCCAGCAGCTTATTAGACGAGCAGTACTTC. Translation gives CASSLLDEQYF.

This chain uses TRBV11-3 with TRBJ2-1, with a tentative D call TRBD2 (5 bases). V dropped 5 bases and J dropped 2 bases, with 16 bases sitting between them. Germline V gives CDR1 SGHNT, CDR2 YENEEA. This CDR3 has 16 residues. The CDR3 DNA sequence: TGTGCCAGCAGCCCAACCCGCGGACTTACCTACAATGAGCAGTTCTTC. This encodes CASSPTRGLTYNEQFF.

This chain uses TRBV19 with TRBJ2-3; 9 nucleotides align to TRBD1. The CDR3 has 14 amino acids. Trimming removed 7 bases from V and 2 bases from J; junction bases left unmatched: 4. CDR1 is LNHDA, CDR2 SQIVND, per germline (reference sequence). CDR3 in DNA: TGTGCCAGTAATACACAGGGGGCCACAGATACGCAGTATTTT. It codes for CASNTQGATDTQYF.

The gene calls are TRBV7-9 and TRBJ2-1; 9 nucleotides match TRBD2. Germline-derived CDR1 and CDR2 are SEHNR and FQNEAQ (reference sequence). This CDR3 comprises 16 residues. V was pared by 2 bases and J by 6 bases, with 8 bases of the junction left unmatched. This CDR3 reads CASSLIWREGTNEQFF. The CDR3 DNA reads as TGTGCCAGCAGCTTAATATGGCGGGAGGGGACCAATGAGCAGTTCTTC.

This chain links TRBV7-8 with TRBJ2-2; D remains ambiguous. V was cut by 3 bases and J by 6 bases, with 5 bases left in between. The CDR3 contains 12 residues. Per the germline V gene, CDR1 is SGHVS and CDR2 is FQNEAQ. CDR3 DNA: TGTGCCAGCAGCTTCAACTCCGGGGAGCTGTTTTTT. It is translated as CASSFNSGELFF.

CDR3 protein: CSAITGGGYTF. CDR3 coding DNA: TGCAGTGCCATAACAGGGGGAGGCTACACCTTC. The V and J genes are TRBV20-1 and TRBJ1-2, with 8 bases lining up with TRBD1. V gave up 6 bases and J gave up 8 bases; unmatched junction bases: 5. CDR3 size: 11 residues. CDR1 and CDR2 from the germline V gene are DFQATT and SNEGSKA (reference sequence).

The V and J genes are TRBV5-4 and TRBJ2-2; 7 nucleotides match TRBD2. The CDR3 is 16 residues long. Germline V CDR1 and CDR2: SGHNT, YYREEE (reference sequence). The junction had 12 bases not matched to a gene; V was cut back by 4 bases and J by 6 bases. DNA for the CDR3: TGTGCCAGCAGCAACCGTGGACTAGTCGGTTCCGGGGAGCTGTTTTTT. It specifies CASSNRGLVGSGELFF.

This chain joins TRBV5-1 and TRBJ2-7; D is uncertain. V lost 0 bases and J lost 5, with 12 bases in between. This CDR3 is 14 amino acids long. Germline V gives CDR1 SGHRS, CDR2 YFSETQ. The CDR3 reads CASSLGSSVDEQYF. The DNA for the CDR3 is TGCGCCAGCAGCTTGGGGAGTAGTGTGGACGAGCAGTACTTC.

The rearrangement uses TRBV19 and TRBJ2-7; 8 bases map to TRBD1. CDR1 and CDR2 from the germline V gene are LNHDA and SQIVND (reference sequence). This CDR3 region has 13 residues. V trimming: 7 bases; J trimming: 0 bases; junction bases outside the gene matches: 2. The CDR3 protein is CASNTGGSYEQYF. The CDR3 DNA follows: TGTGCCAGTAATACAGGGGGCTCCTACGAGCAGTACTTC.

The chain combines TRBV28 with TRBJ1-1; possibly TRBD1 for D (5 bases). From germline, CDR1 is MDHEN and CDR2 SYDVKM. The CDR3 runs 12 residues. Trimming took off 2 bases at V and 4 bases at J, with 5 bases between the two ends. The CDR3 DNA reads TGTGCCAGCAGTTTAAGGGGCACTGAAGCTTTCTTT. It encodes CASSLRGTEAFF.

This clone was observed a single time. The chain couples TRBV5-1 to TRBJ2-7; 9 bases match TRBD1. V shed 4 bases, J shed 5 bases, and the junction held 10 bases outside the gene matches. The CDR3 runs to 15 residues. Germline V lookup: CDR1 SGHRS, CDR2 YFSETQ. The CDR3 DNA is TGCGCCAGCAGCGCGGATTGGGACAGGGCTCACGAGCAGTACTTC. Protein product: CASSADWDRAHEQYF.

CDR3 bases: TGTGCCAGCAGTGCACAGGGTCGTGGCTACACCTTC. Residues: CASSAQGRGYTF. The rearrangement joins TRBV12-3 or TRBV12-4 to TRBJ1-2; possible D gene TRBD1, 6 bases. V was trimmed by 5 bases and J by 7 bases, leaving 11 bases between them. The CDR3 spans 12 residues.

The J gene is TRBJ1-5, the V gene TRBV10-3; D is uncertain. The V gene's germline CDR1 is ENHRY and CDR2 SYGVKD. Between the trimmed V and J ends, which lost 2 bases and 4 bases, there was a span of 3 bases. The CDR3 totals 12 residues. CDR3 sequence reads: CAISERNQPQHF. CDR3 nucleotide sequence: TGTGCCATCAGTGAGCGGAATCAGCCCCAGCATTTT.